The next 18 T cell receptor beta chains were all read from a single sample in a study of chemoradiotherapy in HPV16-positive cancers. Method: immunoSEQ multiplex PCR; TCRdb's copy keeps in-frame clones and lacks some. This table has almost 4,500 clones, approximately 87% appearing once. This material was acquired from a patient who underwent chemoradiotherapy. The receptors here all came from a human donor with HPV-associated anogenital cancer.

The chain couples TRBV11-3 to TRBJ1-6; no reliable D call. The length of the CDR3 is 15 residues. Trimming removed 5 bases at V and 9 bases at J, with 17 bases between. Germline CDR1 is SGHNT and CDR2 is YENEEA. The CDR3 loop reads CASSRRGVGGSPLHF. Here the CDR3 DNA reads TGTGCCAGCAGCCGACGCGGAGTTGGAGGTTCACCCCTCCACTTT.

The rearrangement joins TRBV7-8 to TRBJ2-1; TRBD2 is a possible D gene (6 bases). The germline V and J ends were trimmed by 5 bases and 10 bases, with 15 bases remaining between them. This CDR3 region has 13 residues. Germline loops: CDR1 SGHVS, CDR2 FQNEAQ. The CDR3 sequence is CASSRGPGVEQFF. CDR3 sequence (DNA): TGTGCCAGCAGCCGGGGTCCGGGAGTGGAGCAGTTCTTC.

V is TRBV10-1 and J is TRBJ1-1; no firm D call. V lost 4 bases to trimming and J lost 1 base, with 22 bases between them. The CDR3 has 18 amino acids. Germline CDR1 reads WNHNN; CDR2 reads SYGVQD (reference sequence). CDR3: CASSAGIGLGRKNTEAFF. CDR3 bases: TGCGCCAGCAGTGCGGGTATTGGGCTCGGGCGGAAGAACACTGAAGCTTTCTTT.

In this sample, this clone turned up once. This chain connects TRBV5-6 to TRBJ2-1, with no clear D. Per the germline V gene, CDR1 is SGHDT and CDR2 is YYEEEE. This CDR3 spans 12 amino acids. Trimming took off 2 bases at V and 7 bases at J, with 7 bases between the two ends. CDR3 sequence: CASSLGRNEQFF. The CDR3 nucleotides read TGTGCCAGCAGCTTAGGGCGGAATGAGCAGTTCTTC.

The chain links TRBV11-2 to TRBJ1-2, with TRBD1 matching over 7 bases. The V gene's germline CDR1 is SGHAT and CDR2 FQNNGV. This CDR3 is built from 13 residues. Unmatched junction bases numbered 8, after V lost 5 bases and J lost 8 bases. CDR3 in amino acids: CASSRSPQGGYTF. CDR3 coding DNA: TGTGCCAGCAGCCGCAGCCCACAGGGGGGCTACACCTTC. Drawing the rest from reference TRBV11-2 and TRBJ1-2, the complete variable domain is EAGVAQSPRYKIIEKRQSVAFWCNPISGHATLYWYQQILGQGPKLLIQFQNNGVVDDSQLPKDRFSAERLKGVDSTLKIQPAKLEDSAVYLCASSRSPQGGYTFGSGTRLTVV.

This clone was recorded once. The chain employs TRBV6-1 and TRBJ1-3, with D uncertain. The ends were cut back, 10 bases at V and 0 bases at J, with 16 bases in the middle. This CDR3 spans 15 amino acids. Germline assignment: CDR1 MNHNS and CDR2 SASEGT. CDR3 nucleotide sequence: TGTGCCACCTTAGGGTCCCGCAACTCTGGAAACACCATATATTTT. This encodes CATLGSRNSGNTIYF.

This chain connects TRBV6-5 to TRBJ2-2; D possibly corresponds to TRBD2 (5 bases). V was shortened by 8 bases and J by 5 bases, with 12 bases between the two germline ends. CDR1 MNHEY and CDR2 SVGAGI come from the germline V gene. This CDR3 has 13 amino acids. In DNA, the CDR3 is TGTGCCAGCCGGTCGGGCGGGACCGGGGAGCTGTTTTTT. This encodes CASRSGGTGELFF.

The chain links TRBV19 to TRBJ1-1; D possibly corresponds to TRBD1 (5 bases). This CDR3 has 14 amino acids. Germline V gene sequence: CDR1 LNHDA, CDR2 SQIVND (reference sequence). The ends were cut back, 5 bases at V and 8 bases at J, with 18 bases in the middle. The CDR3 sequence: CASSFGGEVSEAFF. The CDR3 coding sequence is TGTGCCAGTAGTTTTGGAGGGGAAGTCTCCGAAGCTTTCTTT.

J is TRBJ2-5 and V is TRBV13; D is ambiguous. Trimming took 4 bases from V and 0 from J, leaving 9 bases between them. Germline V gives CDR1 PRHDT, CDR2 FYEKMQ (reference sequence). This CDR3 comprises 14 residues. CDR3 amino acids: CASSSGPNQETQYF. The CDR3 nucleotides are TGTGCCAGCAGCTCCGGACCGAACCAAGAGACCCAGTACTTC.

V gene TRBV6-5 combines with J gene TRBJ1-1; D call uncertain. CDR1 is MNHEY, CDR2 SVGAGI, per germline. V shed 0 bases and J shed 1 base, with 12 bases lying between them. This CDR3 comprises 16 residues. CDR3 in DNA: TGTGCCAGCAGTTACTCGACCGAAAGACAGAACACTGAAGCTTTCTTT. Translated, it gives CASSYSTERQNTEAFF.

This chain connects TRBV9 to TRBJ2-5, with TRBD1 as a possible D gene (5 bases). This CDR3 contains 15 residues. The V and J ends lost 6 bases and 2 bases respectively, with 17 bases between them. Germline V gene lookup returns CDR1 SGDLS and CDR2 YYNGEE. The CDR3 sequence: CASNTWGGGQETQYF. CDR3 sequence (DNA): TGTGCCAGCAACACCTGGGGCGGCGGACAAGAGACCCAGTACTTC.

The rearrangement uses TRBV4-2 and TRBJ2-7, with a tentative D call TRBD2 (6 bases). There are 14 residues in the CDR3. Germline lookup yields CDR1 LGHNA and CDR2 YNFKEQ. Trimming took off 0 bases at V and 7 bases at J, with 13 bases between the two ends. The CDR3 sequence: CASSQDTSYGEQYF. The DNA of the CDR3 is TGTGCCAGCAGCCAAGACACTAGCTATGGGGAGCAGTACTTC.

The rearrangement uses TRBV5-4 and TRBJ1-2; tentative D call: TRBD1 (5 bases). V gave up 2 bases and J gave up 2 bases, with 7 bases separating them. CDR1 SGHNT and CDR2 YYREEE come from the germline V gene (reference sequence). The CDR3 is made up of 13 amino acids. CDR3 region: CASSLAGNYGYTF. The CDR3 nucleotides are TGTGCCAGCAGCTTAGCAGGGAACTATGGCTACACCTTC.

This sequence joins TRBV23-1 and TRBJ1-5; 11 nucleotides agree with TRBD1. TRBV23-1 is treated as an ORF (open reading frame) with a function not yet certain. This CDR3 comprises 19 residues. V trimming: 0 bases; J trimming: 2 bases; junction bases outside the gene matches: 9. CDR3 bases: TGCGCCAGCAGTCAATCGTTCGGGGACAGGGGGTCATGCAATCAGCCCCAGCATTTT. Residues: CASSQSFGDRGSCNQPQHF.

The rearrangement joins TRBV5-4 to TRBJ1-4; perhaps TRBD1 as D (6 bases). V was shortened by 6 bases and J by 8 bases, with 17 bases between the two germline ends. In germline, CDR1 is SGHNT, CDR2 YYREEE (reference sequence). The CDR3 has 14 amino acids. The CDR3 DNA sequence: TGTGCCAGCACCGGGTCAGGGGATGACGAAAAACTGTTTTTT. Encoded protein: CASTGSGDDEKLFF.

The CDR3, as DNA: TGCGCCAGCAGCGGGGGGACCTGGGGAACACAAAGTGAGCAGTTCTTC. Amino acids: CASSGGTWGTQSEQFF. The V gene is TRBV5-1, the J gene TRBJ2-1; D possibly corresponds to TRBD2 (6 bases). Germline V gene lookup returns CDR1 SGHRS and CDR2 YFSETQ. The ends were cut back, 4 bases at V and 9 bases at J, with 23 bases in the middle. CDR3 size: 16 residues.

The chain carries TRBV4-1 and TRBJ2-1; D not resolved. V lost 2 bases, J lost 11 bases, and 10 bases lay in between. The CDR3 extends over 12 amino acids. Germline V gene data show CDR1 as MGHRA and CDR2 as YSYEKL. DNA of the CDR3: TGCGCCAGCAGCCAACGTCCGTCGAAGCAGTTCTTC. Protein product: CASSQRPSKQFF.

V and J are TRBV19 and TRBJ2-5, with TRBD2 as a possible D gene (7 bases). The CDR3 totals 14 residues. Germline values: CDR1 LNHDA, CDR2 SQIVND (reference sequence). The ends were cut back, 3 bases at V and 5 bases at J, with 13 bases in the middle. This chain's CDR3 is CASSIAGAPETQYF. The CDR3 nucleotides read TGTGCCAGTAGTATTGCGGGGGCCCCCGAGACCCAGTACTTC.